Each of the 13 T cell receptor beta chains below was sequenced from the same sample in a study of shared clonotypes between healthy human individuals. The repertoire was sequenced with immunoSEQ multiplex PCR; TCRdb's copy has only in-frame clones and lacks some. The sample has around 750,000 clones, about 74% seen once. Sequencing was done on a sample of memory CD4+ T cells sorted from blood. Specified subset: CD45RA-negative fraction. The origin of the receptors is a woman in her thirties in good health.

The chain joins TRBV18 to TRBJ2-2, with 8 bases fitting TRBD1. CDR3 length equals 15 residues. Germline V CDR1 and CDR2: KGHSH, LQKENI. The junction had 4 bases not matched to a gene; V was cut back by 5 bases and J by 2 bases. The CDR3 DNA is TGTGCCAGCTCAACCAGGGGGCCCAACACCGGGGAGCTGTTTTTT. It codes for CASSTRGPNTGELFF.

This chain joins TRBV29-1 and TRBJ1-4; TRBD1 might be the D (6 bases). Per the germline V gene, CDR1 is SQVTM and CDR2 is ANQGSEA. V lost 7 bases, J lost 7 bases, and 25 bases lay in between. The CDR3 runs to 16 residues. CDR3 nucleotides: TGCAGCGCTGGATACTCGCGGGGGCAACGAGTTGAAAAACTGTTTTTT. Protein: CSAGYSRGQRVEKLFF.

Notes on this clone: The sample holds other DNA sequences that translate to the same CDR3. The rearrangement uses TRBV28 and TRBJ2-7, with a tentative D call TRBD1 (5 bases). In germline, CDR1 is MDHEN, CDR2 SYDVKM. Trimming shortened V by 2 bases and J by 2 bases, and 10 bases separated the two germline ends. CDR3 length: 14 residues. In DNA form, the CDR3 reads TGTGCCAGCAGTTTAAGACAGACAACCTACGAGCAGTACTTC. Translating it yields CASSLRQTTYEQYF.

This sequence joins TRBV7-2 and TRBJ2-1, with 10 positions matching TRBD1. In germline, CDR1 is SGHTA, CDR2 FQGNSA. The CDR3 is 15 residues long. J was trimmed by 7 bases and V by 6 bases; bases with no gene match: 9. As DNA, the CDR3 is TGTGCCAGCAGTTTGGGACAGGGGATGGGAAATGAGCAGTTCTTC. Translation gives CASSLGQGMGNEQFF.

For this clone: The same CDR3 can be traced to other DNA sequences in this sample. The chain carries TRBV5-4 and TRBJ2-5, with 7 bases that match TRBD2. The CDR3 is 15 amino acids. CDR1 is SGHNT, CDR2 YYREEE, per germline (reference sequence). V shed 7 bases, J shed 5 bases, and the junction held 14 bases outside the gene matches. The CDR3 coding sequence is TGTGCCAGCTCGCTCGGGGGAGGGCCCGGGGAGACCCAGTACTTC. It translates to CASSLGGGPGETQYF.

The rearrangement links TRBV5-1 to TRBJ2-3; possibly TRBD1 for D (6 bases). The CDR3 extends over 16 amino acids. CDR1 and CDR2 (germline): SGHRS, YFSETQ. V was clipped by 0 bases and J by 1 base, with 12 bases between them. The CDR3 region has the DNA TGCGCCAGCAGCTTGGGTCCGGCAGGGGGCACAGATACGCAGTATTTT. This gives the protein CASSLGPAGGTDTQYF.

The V and J genes are TRBV23-1 and TRBJ2-7; unclear D gene. TRBV23-1 is an ORF; its function is uncertain. Trimming took 4 bases from V and 3 from J, leaving 13 bases between them. CDR3 length: 14 amino acids. CDR3: CASSPPFCGYEQYF. CDR3 sequence (DNA): TGCGCCAGCAGTCCCCCCTTTTGCGGCTACGAGCAGTACTTC.

V and J are TRBV7-9 and TRBJ2-3; 10 nucleotides line up with TRBD1. This CDR3 is built from 16 residues. The trim removed 2 bases at V and 4 bases at J, leaving 6 bases unmatched. Germline V CDR1 and CDR2: SEHNR, FQNEAQ (reference sequence). The CDR3 loop reads CASSLLGQGVSDTQYF. CDR3 bases: TGTGCCAGCAGCTTACTCGGACAGGGGGTTTCAGATACGCAGTATTTT.

The V call is TRBV19, the J call TRBJ2-2; 9 nucleotides align to TRBD2. Germline CDR1 and CDR2: LNHDA and SQIVND (reference sequence). J lost 4 bases, V lost 7 bases, and 7 bases had no gene match. This CDR3 comprises 15 residues. The CDR3 loop reads CASTLAGRITGELFF. For the CDR3, the DNA is TGTGCCAGTACTCTAGCGGGGAGGATCACCGGGGAGCTGTTTTTT.

Remarks on this clone: Other DNA sequences in this specimen translate into the identical CDR3. The chain is built from TRBV18 and TRBJ1-4, with 10 bases aligning to TRBD1. Germline values: CDR1 KGHSH, CDR2 LQKENI. J was trimmed by 6 bases and V by 3 bases; bases with no gene match: 1. The CDR3 has 14 amino acids. CDR3 nucleotide sequence: TGTGCCAGCTCACCTGGGACAGGGGATGAAAAACTGTTTTTT. Translated, it gives CASSPGTGDEKLFF.

J is TRBJ2-7 and V is TRBV6-1; 9 bases are a match to TRBD2. CDR1 and CDR2 (germline): MNHNS, SASEGT. There are 14 residues in the CDR3. With V trimmed by 4 bases and J by 4 bases, 5 bases remained unmatched. CDR3 residues: CASSGSGSRYEQYF. CDR3 nucleotides: TGTGCCAGCAGTGGTAGCGGGAGTCGGTACGAGCAGTACTTC.

Note on this clone: This specimen includes other DNA sequences encoding the same CDR3. This chain uses TRBV5-1 with TRBJ2-5; TRBD2 aligns across 8 bases. The germline CDR1 and CDR2 sequences are SGHRS and YFSETQ. V dropped 2 bases and J dropped 2; count of bases not matched to a gene: 5. This CDR3 has 15 amino acids. The CDR3 DNA follows: TGCGCCAGCAGCTTAGGGCTAGCGGGTCAAGAGACCCAGTACTTC. This sequence encodes CASSLGLAGQETQYF.

The J gene is TRBJ1-2, the V gene TRBV6-1; no definite D call. With 6 bases removed from V and 6 bases from J, the gap between germline ends came to 17 bases. CDR3 length: 14 amino acids. Germline assignment: CDR1 MNHNS and CDR2 SASEGT. In nucleotides, the CDR3 is TGTGCCAGCAGGGAGAACCGGGCCGAGCATGGCTACACCTTC. Residues: CASRENRAEHGYTF.